The 31 T cell receptor beta chains reported below all come from one sample, sequenced in a study of blood T cell repertoires in COVID-19. Method: immunoSEQ multiplex PCR; TCRdb's copy keeps in-frame clones and lacks some. Among around 300,000 clones listed, around 86% were seen once. Sample: PBMCs or T cells enriched from blood (not recorded which). Receptor source: a woman aged 18-29 years who had recovered from COVID-19.

This clone came up once. The rearrangement joins TRBV7-2 to TRBJ1-2; D unclear. Trimming took off 1 base at V and 8 bases at J, with 14 bases between the two ends. The CDR3 has 14 amino acids. Germline V CDR1 and CDR2: SGHTA, FQGNSA. The CDR3 region has the DNA TGTGCCAGCAGCTTAGGTGTTGAGGGTCTGGGCTACACCTTC. Translation gives CASSLGVEGLGYTF.

J is TRBJ1-6 and V is TRBV4-1; perhaps TRBD1 as D (6 bases). The length of the CDR3 is 16 residues. V was shortened by 3 bases and J by 9 bases, with 18 bases between the two germline ends. Germline lookup yields CDR1 MGHRA and CDR2 YSYEKL. The CDR3 sequence: CASSHPTGLRASPLHF. CDR3 sequence (DNA): TGCGCCAGCAGCCACCCGACAGGATTAAGAGCTTCACCCCTCCACTTT.

The genes are TRBV9 and TRBJ1-2; weak D call: TRBD1 (6 bases). Germline V lookup: CDR1 SGDLS, CDR2 YYNGEE. Trimming stripped 4 bases from V and 4 bases from J, with 23 bases between. CDR3 length equals 17 residues. CDR3 region: CASSTGQLPLFFYGYTF. The DNA for the CDR3 is TGTGCCAGCAGCACCGGACAGCTACCCTTATTCTTCTATGGCTACACCTTC.

This sequence joins TRBV11-2 and TRBJ2-1; 10 bases fit TRBD2. CDR1 SGHAT and CDR2 FQNNGV come from the germline V gene. This CDR3 has 15 residues. V shed 7 bases and J 9 bases; nucleotides not matched to a gene: 12. The DNA for the CDR3 is TGTGCCAGCACCCATGGGGCTAGCGGGAGAATTGAGCAGTTCTTC. Protein: CASTHGASGRIEQFF.

The V call is TRBV2, the J call TRBJ1-4; D is unresolved. Looked up from germline, CDR1 is SNHLY and CDR2 is FYNNEI. The V end was cut by 10 bases, the J end by 0 bases, with 9 bases between. The CDR3 runs to 13 residues. CDR3 sequence: CAILLATNEKLFF. The CDR3 region has the DNA TGTGCCATCTTGCTAGCAACTAATGAAAAACTGTTTTTT.

This chain links TRBV4-1 with TRBJ2-1, with D tentatively TRBD2 (6 bases). Trimming took off 1 base at V and 5 bases at J, with 21 bases between the two ends. The CDR3 extends over 18 amino acids. The germline gives CDR1 MGHRA, CDR2 YSYEKL. CDR3 amino acids: CASSQVASGAGNHNEQFF. The CDR3 bases are TGCGCCAGCAGCCAAGTCGCTAGTGGGGCGGGAAACCACAATGAGCAGTTCTTC.

The chain combines TRBV5-5 with TRBJ2-2; 7 bases fit TRBD2. The germline V gene encodes CDR1 SGHKS and CDR2 YYEKEE (reference sequence). The V gene end was trimmed by 2 bases and the J gene end by 4 bases; junction bases not matched to a gene: 8. The CDR3 has 16 amino acids. The CDR3 here is CASSFVLTSATGELFF. The CDR3 nucleotides are TGTGCCAGCAGCTTCGTACTTACTAGCGCCACCGGGGAGCTGTTTTTT.

A few counts support this clone. The chain combines TRBV9 with TRBJ1-5; possibly TRBD1 for D (6 bases). The CDR3 consists of 14 residues. The V and J ends lost 3 bases and 1 base respectively, with 8 bases between them. CDR1 is SGDLS, CDR2 YYNGEE, per germline. CDR3 nucleotide sequence: TGTGCCAGCAGCGCACAGGGAAGCAATCAGCCCCAGCATTTT. It codes for CASSAQGSNQPQHF.

The genes are TRBV24-1 and TRBJ2-4; D may be TRBD1 (5 bases). Germline assignment: CDR1 KGHDR and CDR2 SFDVKD. The CDR3 loop spans 12 amino acids. The V and J ends lost 4 bases and 7 bases respectively, with 7 bases between them. CDR3 in amino acids: CATSDRQNIQYF. CDR3 DNA: TGTGCCACCAGTGACCGACAGAACATTCAGTACTTC.

This chain joins TRBV28 and TRBJ2-1; the D gene is possibly TRBD2 (5 bases). The germline gives CDR1 MDHEN, CDR2 SYDVKM. The CDR3 has 18 residues. V gave up 11 bases and J gave up 0 bases, with 26 bases separating them. The CDR3 loop is CAGPDSLIRTYSYNEQFF. CDR3 nucleotide sequence: TGTGCCGGCCCGGACTCCCTGATTAGAACCTACTCCTACAATGAGCAGTTCTTC. The full variable domain, rest sourced from reference TRBV28 and TRBJ2-1, is DVKVTQSSRYLVKRTGEKVFLECVQDMDHENMFWYRQDPGLGLRLIYFSYDVKMKEKGDIPEGYSVSREKKERFSLILESASTNQTSMYLCAGPDSLIRTYSYNEQFFGPGTRLTVL.

V is TRBV7-9 and J is TRBJ1-2, with 7 bases aligning to TRBD1. The J segment lost 5 bases and the V segment lost 4 bases, leaving 7 bases of the junction unmatched. Per germline, CDR1 SEHNR and CDR2 FQNEAQ (reference sequence). This CDR3 is 14 amino acids long. CDR3 bases: TGTGCCAGCAGCTCGTCCCTGACAGGGTATGGCTACACCTTC. Encoded protein: CASSSSLTGYGYTF. Based on the CDR3 plus reference TRBV7-9 and TRBJ1-2, the full variable domain is DTGVSQNPRHKITKRGQNVTFRCDPISEHNRLYWYRQTLGQGPEFLTYFQNEAQLEKSRLLSDRFSAERPKGSFSTLEIQRTEQGDSAMYLCASSSSLTGYGYTFGSGTRLTVV.

The V call is TRBV7-9, the J call TRBJ1-1, with D perhaps TRBD1 (5 bases). The CDR3 has 16 amino acids. The germline V gene has CDR1 SEHNR and CDR2 FQNEAQ (reference sequence). V was trimmed by 8 bases and J by 2 bases, leaving 21 bases between them. This chain's CDR3 is CASAFFLDRDNTEAFF. The DNA of the CDR3 is TGTGCCAGCGCATTCTTCTTAGACAGAGATAACACTGAAGCTTTCTTT.

The chain recombines TRBV28 with TRBJ1-1, with 8 bases fitting TRBD1. CDR3 length equals 15 residues. Trimming took 4 bases from V and 4 from J; bases not matched to a gene: 8. Germline CDR1 MDHEN, CDR2 SYDVKM. The CDR3 sequence: CASSWGTTGGTEAFF. CDR3 nucleotides: TGTGCCAGCAGTTGGGGGACCACAGGGGGCACTGAAGCTTTCTTT. Looking up the rest from reference TRBV28 and TRBJ1-1 gives the full variable domain: DVKVTQSSRYLVKRTGEKVFLECVQDMDHENMFWYRQDPGLGLRLIYFSYDVKMKEKGDIPEGYSVSREKKERFSLILESASTNQTSMYLCASSWGTTGGTEAFFGQGTRLTVV.

This rearrangement joins TRBV4-1 to TRBJ1-2; no clear D gene. The CDR3 loop spans 17 amino acids. Per germline, CDR1 MGHRA and CDR2 YSYEKL. Deletions cut 0 bases from V and 2 bases from J, with 16 bases between. The CDR3 reads CASSQDAGWQMNYGYTF. In DNA form, the CDR3 reads TGCGCCAGCAGCCAAGACGCTGGTTGGCAGATGAACTATGGCTACACCTTC.

The chain joins TRBV29-1 to TRBJ2-7; the D gene is possibly TRBD1 (6 bases). This CDR3 is 13 amino acids long. Germline V gene data show CDR1 as SQVTM and CDR2 as ANQGSEA. V gave up 4 bases and J gave up 3 bases, with 13 bases separating them. The CDR3 spells CSVATGTRYEQYF. Here the CDR3 DNA reads TGCAGCGTTGCTACCGGGACACGCTACGAGCAGTACTTC.

The V and J genes are TRBV5-1 and TRBJ2-7, with D uncertain. V lost 0 bases and J 5 bases, leaving 6 bases between the germline ends. The germline CDR1 and CDR2 sequences are SGHRS and YFSETQ. The CDR3 has 12 amino acids. The DNA of the CDR3 is TGCGCCAGCAGCTTGGACCGAGACGAGCAGTACTTC. As protein: CASSLDRDEQYF.

J is TRBJ2-7 and V is TRBV9; a weak D match, TRBD2 (7 bases). V was cut by 4 bases and J by 1 base, with 18 bases left in between. CDR1 is SGDLS and CDR2 is YYNGEE in the germline V gene. This CDR3 region has 16 residues. The CDR3 sequence: CASSPGRGGPSYEQYF. CDR3 DNA sequence: TGTGCCAGCAGCCCAGGGAGGGGGGGGCCTTCCTACGAGCAGTACTTC.

This chain connects TRBV13 to TRBJ2-7; possibly TRBD2 for D (5 bases). The CDR3 extends over 12 amino acids. Germline lookup yields CDR1 PRHDT and CDR2 FYEKMQ (reference sequence). V lost 3 bases and J 6 bases, leaving 9 bases between the germline ends. In nucleotides, the CDR3 is TGTGCCAGCAGCTTGACAAGCGGCGAGCAGTACTTC. This codes for CASSLTSGEQYF.

This clone was picked up one time. The chain uses TRBV11-3 and TRBJ2-1, with 10 bases matching TRBD2. The CDR3 runs to 16 residues. Germline values: CDR1 SGHNT, CDR2 YENEEA. Trimming at V came to 5 bases and at J to 8 bases, leaving 12 bases not matched to a gene. CDR3 loop: CASSRFGSGGRDEQFF. CDR3 in DNA: TGTGCCAGCAGCCGGTTTGGTAGCGGGGGGCGGGATGAGCAGTTCTTC.

The gene calls are TRBV28 and TRBJ2-6, with 9 bases fitting TRBD1. The germline V gene encodes CDR1 MDHEN and CDR2 SYDVKM. After removal of 5 bases from V and 4 bases from J, the junction contained 3 bases not matched to a gene. This CDR3 spans 15 amino acids. The CDR3 here is CASSRTGDGANVLTF. CDR3 DNA: TGTGCCAGCAGTCGGACAGGGGACGGGGCCAACGTCCTGACTTTC.

The chain couples TRBV28 to TRBJ2-7, with 11 nucleotides matching TRBD2. V lost 4 bases to trimming and J lost 5 bases; unmatched junction nucleotides: 10. Germline V lookup: CDR1 MDHEN, CDR2 SYDVKM. The CDR3 is 16 residues long. CDR3 region: CASSWPTSGSYDEQYF. CDR3 coding DNA: TGTGCCAGCAGTTGGCCAACTAGCGGGAGTTACGACGAGCAGTACTTC.

The J gene is TRBJ1-3, the V gene TRBV5-5; D remains unclear. In germline, CDR1 is SGHKS, CDR2 YYEKEE (reference sequence). V was shortened by 2 bases and J by 0 bases, with 18 bases between the two germline ends. The CDR3 covers 18 residues. The CDR3 reads CASSFPDFQDVSGNTIYF. The CDR3 coding sequence is TGTGCCAGCAGCTTCCCGGACTTTCAGGATGTCTCTGGAAACACCATATATTTT.

In its sample, this clone was seen once. The J gene is TRBJ2-3, the V gene TRBV5-1; D ambiguous. Trimming took off 4 bases at V and 3 bases at J, with 9 bases between the two ends. Germline CDR1 reads SGHRS; CDR2 reads YFSETQ. The length of the CDR3 is 13 residues. CDR3 in amino acids: CASSLDLTDTQYF. The CDR3 DNA follows: TGCGCCAGCAGCCTGGACCTAACAGATACGCAGTATTTT.

The J gene is TRBJ2-2, the V gene TRBV19; 7 nucleotides line up with TRBD1. V lost 7 bases and J lost 3; bases outside the gene matches: 5. The CDR3 spans 14 residues. Germline V CDR1 and CDR2: LNHDA, SQIVND (reference sequence). Here the CDR3 reads CASTTTGDTGELFF. The DNA for the CDR3 is TGTGCCAGTACCACAACAGGGGACACCGGGGAGCTGTTTTTT.

Comments on this clone: A junction boundary mismatches the germline segment, possibly from a read error. The V call is TRBV4-1, the J call TRBJ1-2; D perhaps matches TRBD1 (5 bases). CDR3 length: 16 residues. Germline V gene data show CDR1 as MGHRA and CDR2 as YSYEKL. In DNA form, the CDR3 reads TGCGCCAGCAGCCAAGAAGCGAACAGGTTAAATGGGATTAGGGATTTC. Encoded protein: CASSQEANRLNGIRDF.

The V and J genes are TRBV10-3 and TRBJ1-1, with D perhaps matching TRBD1 (6 bases). The germline V and J ends were trimmed by 10 bases and 6 bases, with 21 bases remaining between them. This CDR3 region has 14 residues. The germline gives CDR1 ENHRY, CDR2 SYGVKD. The CDR3 loop reads CATSGQILSPEAFF. CDR3 coding DNA: TGTGCCACTTCCGGACAGATTTTATCCCCTGAAGCTTTCTTT.

The V gene is TRBV2, the J gene TRBJ2-1; 10 bases fit TRBD2. V lost 4 bases and J lost 5; bases outside the gene matches: 2. The germline CDR1 and CDR2 sequences are SNHLY and FYNNEI. This CDR3 has 14 amino acids. CDR3 nucleotide sequence: TGTGCCAGCAGTGGACTAGCGGGTCACAATGAGCAGTTCTTC. Amino acids: CASSGLAGHNEQFF.

This sequence joins TRBV28 and TRBJ2-3, with TRBD2 matching 15 bases. Per germline, CDR1 MDHEN and CDR2 SYDVKM. The ends lost 6 bases at V and 4 bases at J; junction bases unmatched: 8. This CDR3 spans 17 amino acids. CDR3 nucleotides: TGTGCCAGCAGAGGACTAGCGGGAGGGCCTAACGCAGATACGCAGTATTTT. Amino acid sequence: CASRGLAGGPNADTQYF. Variable domain in full (rest from reference TRBV28 and TRBJ2-3): DVKVTQSSRYLVKRTGEKVFLECVQDMDHENMFWYRQDPGLGLRLIYFSYDVKMKEKGDIPEGYSVSREKKERFSLILESASTNQTSMYLCASRGLAGGPNADTQYFGPGTRLTVL.

The chain recombines TRBV9 with TRBJ2-5, with TRBD2 matching over 7 bases. The trim removed 0 bases at V and 5 bases at J, leaving 10 bases unmatched. This CDR3 region has 16 residues. Per germline, CDR1 SGDLS and CDR2 YYNGEE. CDR3 amino acids: CASSVEGGSLLETQYF. In DNA form, the CDR3 reads TGTGCCAGCAGCGTAGAGGGCGGGAGCTTGCTTGAGACCCAGTACTTC.

The chain links TRBV11-2 to TRBJ2-6, with 8 positions matching TRBD2. V shed 5 bases, J shed 0 bases, and the junction held 9 bases outside the gene matches. Germline V gives CDR1 SGHAT, CDR2 FQNNGV. The CDR3 is 18 amino acids. DNA for the CDR3: TGTGCCAGCAGCCCCCTCGGGAGGGCCCCCTCTGGGGCCAACGTCCTGACTTTC. Translating gives CASSPLGRAPSGANVLTF.

This clone was counted between two and nine times. The chain is built from TRBV5-4 and TRBJ2-7, with 7 bases that match TRBD2. The germline V gene encodes CDR1 SGHNT and CDR2 YYREEE (reference sequence). CDR3 length equals 16 residues. With V trimmed by 4 bases and J by 0 bases, 10 bases remained unmatched. CDR3 sequence: CASSVGWRGSSYEQYF. The CDR3 coding sequence is TGTGCCAGCAGCGTTGGTTGGCGGGGGAGCTCCTACGAGCAGTACTTC.